The TCR beta chain described here comes from a study of T cells after yellow fever vaccination (dated by TCRdb to 2018 to 2020). Broadly, across the study: Libraries from fractions with low cell numbers were prepared with the SMART-Seq v4 Ultra Low Input RNA kit. To follow T-cell clones before and after both primary and booster YFV17D yellow fever vaccination, bulk TCR alpha and beta repertoires underwent longitudinal sequencing. Two healthy male donors made up the cohort, one aged 18 to 30 years and the other aged 30 to 39 years. Bulk PBMC replicates and cell subsets were isolated from blood drawn at multiple timepoints before and after both primary and secondary immunization.

Sample treatment or condition, as interpreted from the label and publication: live attenuated yellow fever vaccine strain. At every blood-draw timepoint, two biological replicates of bulk PBMCs were collected. PBMCs were isolated from peripheral blood using a standard Ficoll-Paque protocol. TriZol was used to extract RNA from bulk PBMCs, from CD4 and CD8 fractions, and from dextramer-positive and dextramer-negative fractions. In its sample, this clonotype was seen a few times. Its cognate antigen has yet to be identified. No base-level quality is on record; no much larger clone is a single base apart. Overall results and qualifications from the work: A small share of clonotypes was detected in both CD4 and CD8 compartments, with the overlap likely arising from convergent recombination. After the booster, most of the clones that had expanded following primary vaccination were detected again (around 97% of CD4 and around 90% of CD8), which suggests that memory was broadly maintained. The study included only a couple of donors, which limits how far the findings can be generalized. Because abundant contaminating clonotypes from the bulk population could be contained in FACS-sorted repertoires, computational filtering was required. Compared with the primary T-cell response, the secondary T-cell response was weaker but faster, peaking on day 5 rather than day 15.

Counted from cysteine to phenylalanine, this CDR3 has 19 amino acids. Only the CDR3 DNA is retained, 57 bases long and in frame from the first base. Per the germline V gene (reference sequence), MNHEY is the CDR1 and SMNVEV is the CDR2. Here V drops 7 bases and J drops 6 bases, and the junction holds 20 bases not matched to any gene. The listed sequencing device is Illumina NovaSeq 6000. TCR cDNA was made using 5'RACE template switching, a step that added a universal primer site and unique molecular identifiers. Priming for cDNA synthesis came from both the TCR alpha and TCR beta constant segments. Library amplification used two PCR steps, and the second PCR step added sample barcodes and sequencing adapters. Sequencing of libraries was done on Illumina HiSeq 2500 (2x100 bp) or NovaSeq (2x150 bp). Regarding the original processing steps: Reads were demultiplexed and collapsed into UMI consensus sequences with MIGEC, and V(D)J alignment was performed with MiXCR. Using edgeR on replicate PBMC samples, clonotypes were called vaccine-responding if FDR was below 0.01 and the log2 fold change was above 5 up to day 15. Each bulk clonotype was labeled CD4 or CD8 based on which sequenced repertoire, CD4 or CD8, contained the clonotype at higher abundance. TCRdb ran its own pipeline on the public reads, namely fastp trimming at Q25 and MiXCR clone calling, and kept in-frame beta chains. Merged by CDR3 protein, the rows form single entries marked with the most common genes and DNA. None of the V and J calls come from the authors' own analysis; TCRdb made them. The sample yields hundreds of thousands of distinct CDR3 sequences; roughly a sixth were counted once. The top ten clones comprise roughly a sixth of the sample.

The chain couples TRBV27 to TRBJ2-2; 10 bases in between match TRBD1. This sequence was found in a man aged 18 to 29 who received the YFV17D yellow fever vaccine. Sequenced here: PBMCs, sampled before the yellow fever booster vaccination. The CDR3 reads as follows: CASIKIRDRGLMEAGELFF. The DNA sequence follows: TGTGCCAGCATTAAAATCCGGGACAGGGGTTTAATGGAGGCCGGGGAGCTGTTTTTT.